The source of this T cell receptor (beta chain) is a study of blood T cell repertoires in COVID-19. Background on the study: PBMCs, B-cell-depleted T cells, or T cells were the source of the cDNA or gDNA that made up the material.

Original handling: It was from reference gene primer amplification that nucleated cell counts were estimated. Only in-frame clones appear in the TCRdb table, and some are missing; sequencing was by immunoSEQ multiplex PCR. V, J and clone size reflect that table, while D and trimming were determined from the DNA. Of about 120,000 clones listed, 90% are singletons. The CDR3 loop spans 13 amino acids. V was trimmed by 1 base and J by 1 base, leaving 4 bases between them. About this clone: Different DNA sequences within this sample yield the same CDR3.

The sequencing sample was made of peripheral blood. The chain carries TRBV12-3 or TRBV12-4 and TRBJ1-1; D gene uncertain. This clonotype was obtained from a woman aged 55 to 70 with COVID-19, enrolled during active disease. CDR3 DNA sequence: TGTGCCAGCAGTTTAGGGCCGAACACTGAAGCTTTCTTT. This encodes CASSLGPNTEAFF.